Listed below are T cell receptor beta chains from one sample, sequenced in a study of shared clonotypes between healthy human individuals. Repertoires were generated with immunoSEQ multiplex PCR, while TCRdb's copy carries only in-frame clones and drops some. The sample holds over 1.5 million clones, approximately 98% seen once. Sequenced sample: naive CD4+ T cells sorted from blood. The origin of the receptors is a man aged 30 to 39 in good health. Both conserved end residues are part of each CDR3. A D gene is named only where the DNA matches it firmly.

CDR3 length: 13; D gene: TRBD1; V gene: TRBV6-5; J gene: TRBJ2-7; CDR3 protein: CASSIDRAYEQYF; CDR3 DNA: TGTGCCAGCAGCATCGACAGGGCCTACGAGCAGTACTTC
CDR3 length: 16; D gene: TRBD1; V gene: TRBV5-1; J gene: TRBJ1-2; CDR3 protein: CASSLGTGAANYGYTF; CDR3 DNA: TGCGCCAGCAGCTTAGGGACAGGGGCAGCTAACTATGGCTACACCTTC
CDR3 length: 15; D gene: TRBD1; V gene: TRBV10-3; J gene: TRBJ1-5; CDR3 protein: CAISSGTGLNQPQHF; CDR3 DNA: TGTGCCATCAGTTCCGGGACAGGGCTCAATCAGCCCCAGCATTTT
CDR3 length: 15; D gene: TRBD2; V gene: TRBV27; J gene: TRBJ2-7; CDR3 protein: CASRRLAGGSYEQYF; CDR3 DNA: TGTGCCAGCAGGAGACTAGCGGGAGGGAGCTACGAGCAGTACTTC
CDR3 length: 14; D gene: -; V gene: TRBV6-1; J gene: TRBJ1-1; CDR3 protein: CASRGDSSNTEAFF; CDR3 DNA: TGTGCCAGCAGAGGAGACAGCTCGAACACTGAAGCTTTCTTT
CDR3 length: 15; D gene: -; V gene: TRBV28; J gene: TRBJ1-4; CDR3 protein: CASRGPNANNEKLFF; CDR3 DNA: TGTGCCAGCAGGGGACCTAACGCGAACAATGAAAAACTGTTTTTT
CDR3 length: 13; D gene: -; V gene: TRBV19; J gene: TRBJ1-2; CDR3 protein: CASSTQGNYGYTF; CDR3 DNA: TGTGCCAGTAGTACGCAGGGGAACTATGGCTACACCTTC
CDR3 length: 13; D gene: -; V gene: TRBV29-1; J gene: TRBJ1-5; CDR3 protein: CSVQVNSNQPQHF; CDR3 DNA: TGCAGCGTCCAGGTGAATAGCAATCAGCCCCAGCATTTT
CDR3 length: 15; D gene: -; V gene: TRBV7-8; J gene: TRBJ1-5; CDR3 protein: CASSDWGVSNQPQHF; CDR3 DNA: TGTGCCAGCAGCGACTGGGGGGTTAGCAATCAGCCCCAGCATTTT
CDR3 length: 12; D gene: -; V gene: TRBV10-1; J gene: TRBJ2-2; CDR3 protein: CASSQNTGELFF; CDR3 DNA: TGCGCCAGCAGTCAGAACACCGGGGAGCTGTTTTTT
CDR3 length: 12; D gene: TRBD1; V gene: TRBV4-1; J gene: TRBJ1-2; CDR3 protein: CASSPRGLGYTF; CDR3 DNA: TGCGCCAGCAGCCCCAGGGGGCTCGGCTACACCTTC